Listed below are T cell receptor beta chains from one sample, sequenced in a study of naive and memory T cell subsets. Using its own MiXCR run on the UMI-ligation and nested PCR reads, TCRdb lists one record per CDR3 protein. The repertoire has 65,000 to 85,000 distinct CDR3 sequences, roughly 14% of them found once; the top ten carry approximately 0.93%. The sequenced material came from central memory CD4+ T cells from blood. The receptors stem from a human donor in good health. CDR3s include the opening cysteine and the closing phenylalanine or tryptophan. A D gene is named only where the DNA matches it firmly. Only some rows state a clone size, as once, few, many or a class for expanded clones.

CDR3: CASSLPGLAANTGELFF
DNA: TGTGCCAGCAGCCTTCCGGGACTAGCGGCGAACACCGGGGAGCTGTTTTTT
J: TRBJ2-2
V: TRBV3-1
D: TRBD2
size: .

CDR3: CASSYSGQHYGYTF
DNA: TGTGCCAGCAGTTACTCAGGGCAGCACTATGGCTACACCTTC
J: TRBJ1-2
V: TRBV6-5
D: .
size: few

CDR3: CSVLAGGETQYF
DNA: TGCAGCGTACTAGCGGGAGGGGAGACCCAGTACTTC
J: TRBJ2-5
V: TRBV29-1
D: TRBD2
size: .

CDR3: CASRTTTGAETQYF
DNA: TGTGCCAGCAGAACGACTACGGGGGCAGAGACCCAGTACTTC
J: TRBJ2-5
V: TRBV12-3/TRBV12-4
D: .
size: few

CDR3: CSVVVGASEKQYF
DNA: TGCAGCGTTGTTGTGGGTGCGAGTGAAAAGCAGTACTTC
J: TRBJ2-7
V: TRBV29-1
D: .
size: many

CDR3: CSATYDLSTEAFF
DNA: TGCAGTGCTACCTATGACCTGAGCACTGAAGCTTTCTTT
J: TRBJ1-1
V: TRBV20-1
D: .
size: .

CDR3: CASSLGPNQETQYF
DNA: TGTGCCAGCAGCTTAGGGCCGAACCAAGAGACCCAGTACTTC
J: TRBJ2-5
V: TRBV7-2
D: .
size: .

CDR3: CSARGGTGRTEAFF
DNA: TGCAGTGCTAGAGGGGGGACAGGCCGAACTGAAGCTTTCTTT
J: TRBJ1-1
V: TRBV20-1
D: TRBD1
size: few

CDR3: CSASPPGGPQETQYF
DNA: TGCAGTGCTAGCCCCCCGGGCGGTCCGCAAGAGACCCAGTACTTC
J: TRBJ2-5
V: TRBV20-1
D: .
size: .

CDR3: CASIKNRGFQETQYF
DNA: TGTGCCAGCATCAAAAACAGGGGGTTCCAAGAGACCCAGTACTTC
J: TRBJ2-5
V: TRBV7-2
D: TRBD1
size: many

CDR3: CAIRGTPYEQYF
DNA: TGTGCCATCAGAGGGACGCCCTACGAGCAGTACTTC
J: TRBJ2-7
V: TRBV10-3
D: .
size: many

CDR3: CASSQETNRLALDTQYF
DNA: TGTGCCAGCAGCCAAGAAACAAACCGTCTAGCACTGGATACGCAGTATTTT
J: TRBJ2-3
V: TRBV14
D: .
size: few

CDR3: CAISASRSSGNTIYF
DNA: TGTGCCATCAGTGCCAGCAGGAGCTCTGGAAACACCATATATTTT
J: TRBJ1-3
V: TRBV10-3
D: .
size: .

CDR3: CASSVGVGLLINEQYF
DNA: TGTGCCAGCAGCGTAGGGGTCGGACTCCTAATTAACGAGCAGTACTTC
J: TRBJ2-7
V: TRBV9
D: .
size: few

CDR3: CSAYGIHEQYF
DNA: TGCAGCGCCTACGGGATCCACGAGCAGTACTTC
J: TRBJ2-7
V: TRBV29-1
D: .
size: .

CDR3: CAWTDTGNQPQHF
DNA: TGTGCCTGGACGGACACGGGGAATCAGCCCCAGCATTTT
J: TRBJ1-5
V: TRBV30
D: .
size: few

CDR3: CASEPYRGQGGELFF
DNA: TGTGCCAGCGAACCCTACAGGGGGCAGGGCGGGGAGCTGTTTTTT
J: TRBJ2-2
V: TRBV6-1
D: TRBD1
size: few